These 26 T cell receptor beta chains originate from one sample sequenced in a study of identical twins. TCRdb reprocessed the 5' RACE reads via MiXCR and lists one record per CDR3 protein. Here the sample spans around 670,000 distinct CDR3 sequences, approximately 6% being singletons. Material: naive T cells sorted from blood. All receptors derive from a young man in good health.

This clonotype was observed at least ten times. The genes are TRBV20-1 and TRBJ2-1; the match to TRBD2 covers 8 bases. V lost 4 bases and J lost 6; bases outside the gene matches: 11. Germline assignment: CDR1 DFQATT and CDR2 SNEGSKA (reference sequence). This CDR3 region has 15 residues. Here the CDR3 DNA reads TGCAGTGCTAAAGATTCTGCGGGAGGCTTCAATGAGCAGTTCTTC. Protein sequence: CSAKDSAGGFNEQFF.

This clonotype was picked up many times. This chain joins TRBV5-1 and TRBJ2-3; D tentatively fits TRBD1 or TRBD2 (5 bases each). This CDR3 contains 15 residues. Between the trimmed V and J ends, which lost 0 bases and 0 bases, there was a span of 8 bases. Germline V gene lookup returns CDR1 SGHRS and CDR2 YFSETQ. CDR3 residues: CASSLGEGSTDTQYF. The DNA for the CDR3 is TGCGCCAGCAGCTTGGGCGAGGGGAGCACAGATACGCAGTATTTT.

The chain recombines TRBV24-1 with TRBJ2-1; D possibly corresponds to TRBD2 (6 bases). Germline V gene sequence: CDR1 KGHDR, CDR2 SFDVKD. The ends were cut back, 6 bases at V and 8 bases at J, with 10 bases in the middle. The CDR3 spans 12 residues. Here the CDR3 reads CATSLWEDEQFF. In DNA, the CDR3 is TGTGCCACCAGTTTGTGGGAGGATGAGCAGTTCTTC.

V is TRBV24-1 and J is TRBJ2-3, with 9 bases identical to TRBD2. J lost 4 bases, V lost 4 bases, and 11 bases had no gene match. This CDR3 has 17 residues. Germline V gene lookup returns CDR1 KGHDR and CDR2 SFDVKD. CDR3 bases: TGTGCCACCAGTGACCAAAAGTCCAGCGGGAGGTCAGATACGCAGTATTTT. It codes for CATSDQKSSGRSDTQYF.

This clonotype was seen more than once but under ten times. The CDR3 region is CASSRTQLAGVANEQFF. CDR3 nucleotide sequence: TGTGCCAGCAGTCGCACTCAACTAGCGGGAGTAGCCAATGAGCAGTTCTTC. J is TRBJ2-1 and V is TRBV9, with 11 bases that match TRBD2. The V gene's germline CDR1 is SGDLS and CDR2 YYNGEE. After removal of 5 bases from V and 6 bases from J, the junction contained 13 bases not matched to a gene. The CDR3 runs to 17 residues.

This clonotype was counted at least ten times. J is TRBJ1-1 and V is TRBV28; a possible D gene is TRBD1 (5 bases). V was pared by 1 base and J by 2 bases, with 8 bases between. The CDR3 has 14 residues. Germline-derived CDR1 and CDR2 are MDHEN and SYDVKM. The CDR3, as DNA: TGTGCCAGCAGTTTATACGGGGGAAACACTGAAGCTTTCTTT. This translates into CASSLYGGNTEAFF.

This clonotype occurred many times. This chain connects TRBV20-1 to TRBJ1-5, with a possible D match to TRBD1 (6 bases). V lost 0 bases and J lost 2, with 11 bases in between. From germline, CDR1 is DFQATT and CDR2 SNEGSKA (reference sequence). This CDR3 spans 15 amino acids. The CDR3 loop is CSARDRGHRNQPQHF. The CDR3 coding sequence is TGCAGTGCTAGAGATAGGGGACACCGCAATCAGCCCCAGCATTTT.

The chain uses TRBV7-2 and TRBJ2-7, with D perhaps TRBD2 (5 bases). Germline lookup yields CDR1 SGHTA and CDR2 FQGNSA. The V gene lost 5 bases and the J gene lost 6 bases, with 11 bases spanning the gap. The length of the CDR3 is 12 residues. CDR3: CASSGRSAEQYF. The DNA of the CDR3 is TGTGCCAGCAGCGGCCGTAGCGCCGAGCAGTACTTC. The whole variable domain, filled in from reference TRBV7-2 and TRBJ2-7, reads GAGVSQSPSNKVTEKGKDVELRCDPISGHTALYWYRQSLGQGLEFLIYFQGNSAPDKSGLPSDRFSAERTGGSVSTLTIQRTQQEDSAVYLCASSGRSAEQYFGPGTRLTVT.

This clonotype has at least ten counts. The CDR3 reads CASSFIAGVSGELFF. CDR3 nucleotides: TGTGCCAGCAGCTTCATAGCGGGAGTATCCGGGGAGCTGTTTTTT. The chain has TRBV7-9 and TRBJ2-2; the match to TRBD2 covers 9 bases. CDR3 size: 15 residues. The germline CDR1 and CDR2 sequences are SEHNR and FQNEAQ (reference sequence). Trimming at V came to 3 bases and at J to 6 bases, leaving 5 bases not matched to a gene.

This clonotype was seen many times. The chain carries TRBV24-1 and TRBJ2-1; D ambiguous. The CDR3 contains 12 residues. Germline V gene data show CDR1 as KGHDR and CDR2 as SFDVKD. Trimming pared 4 bases from V and 12 bases from J, leaving 12 bases between. The CDR3 protein is CATSDPGYGQFF. As DNA, the CDR3 is TGTGCCACCAGTGACCCTGGATATGGGCAGTTCTTC.

The rearrangement joins TRBV12-3 or TRBV12-4 to TRBJ1-5; D might be TRBD1 (5 bases). Deletions cut 6 bases from V and 4 bases from J, with 22 bases between. This CDR3 region has 17 residues. CDR3 residues: CASRHLGGVRGNQPQHF. The CDR3 bases are TGTGCCAGCAGACACCTGGGAGGGGTCCGGGGGAATCAGCCCCAGCATTTT.

V gene TRBV6-2 or TRBV6-3 combines with J gene TRBJ2-7; unclear D gene. The CDR3 length is 17 residues. V was trimmed by 0 bases and J by 0 bases, leaving 15 bases between them. Germline values: CDR1 MNHEY, CDR2 SVGEGT. CDR3 nucleotide sequence: TGTGCCAGCAGTTACTCCCTGACGATATCCGTCTCCTACGAGCAGTACTTC. It encodes CASSYSLTISVSYEQYF.

The chain couples TRBV27 to TRBJ2-3; TRBD2 agrees at 13 bases. Germline V gene data show CDR1 as MNHEY and CDR2 as SMNVEV (reference sequence). CDR3 length: 17 amino acids. V shed 5 bases, J shed 8 bases, and the junction held 13 bases outside the gene matches. The DNA of the CDR3 is TGTGCCAGCAGTGACACCGGGACTAGCGGGGTCCGGAGTACGCAGTATTTT. It yields the protein CASSDTGTSGVRSTQYF.

Many counts were recorded for this clonotype. V gene TRBV12-3 or TRBV12-4 combines with J gene TRBJ2-4, with 12 bases lining up with TRBD2. The CDR3 has 16 residues. Losses at the gene ends were 6 bases for V and 1 base for J; bases not matched to a gene: 4. The CDR3 reads CASRLAGGGAKNIQYF. CDR3 DNA sequence: TGTGCCAGCAGACTAGCGGGAGGAGGTGCCAAAAACATTCAGTACTTC.

This clonotype came up many times. V and J are TRBV28 and TRBJ1-6; D is perhaps TRBD1 (5 bases). This CDR3 is built from 14 residues. Trimming stripped 7 bases from V and 5 bases from J, with 12 bases between. Germline V gene lookup returns CDR1 MDHEN and CDR2 SYDVKM. CDR3 residues: CASKRGGDNSPLHF. CDR3 DNA: TGTGCCAGCAAGCGAGGAGGGGATAATTCACCCCTCCACTTT.

The V gene is TRBV7-9, the J gene TRBJ2-3, with TRBD2 matching 12 bases. The CDR3 sequence is 17 residues long. Germline-derived CDR1 and CDR2 are SEHNR and FQNEAQ (reference sequence). J lost 0 bases, V lost 7 bases, and 8 bases had no gene match. Here the CDR3 reads CASTPRTSGKSTDTQYF. The CDR3 DNA follows: TGTGCCAGCACCCCGCGGACTAGCGGGAAGAGCACAGATACGCAGTATTTT.

This clonotype was counted ten times or more. V gene TRBV5-1 combines with J gene TRBJ2-3, with D unresolved. The V gene lost 0 bases and the J gene lost 0 bases, with 11 bases spanning the gap. This CDR3 comprises 16 residues. Germline CDR1 SGHRS, CDR2 YFSETQ. The CDR3 loop reads CASSLEDGPSTDTQYF. Written as DNA, the CDR3 is TGCGCCAGCAGCTTGGAGGATGGGCCTAGCACAGATACGCAGTATTTT. Using reference TRBV5-1 and TRBJ2-3 for the parts outside the CDR3, the full variable domain is KAGVTQTPRYLIKTRGQQVTLSCSPISGHRSVSWYQQTPGQGLQFLFEYFSETQRNKGNFPGRFSGRQFSNSRSEMNVSTLELGDSALYLCASSLEDGPSTDTQYFGPGTRLTVL.

The gene calls are TRBV5-1 and TRBJ2-1; TRBD2 agrees at 10 bases. J gave up 5 bases and V 3 bases, and 5 bases lay outside the gene matches. The CDR3 runs to 15 residues. Germline values: CDR1 SGHRS, CDR2 YFSETQ. Here the CDR3 DNA reads TGCGCCAGCAGCTCGGTAGCGGGAGGCAACAATGAGCAGTTCTTC. Encoded protein: CASSSVAGGNNEQFF.

This chain connects TRBV7-9 to TRBJ2-1, with D hard to call. The CDR3 is 13 residues long. The V and J ends lost 3 bases and 8 bases respectively, with 11 bases between them. Germline V gene sequence: CDR1 SEHNR, CDR2 FQNEAQ (reference sequence). CDR3 nucleotide sequence: TGTGCCAGCAGCTTGAGGAGTACGGATGAGCAGTTCTTC. It translates to CASSLRSTDEQFF.

This clonotype was recorded many times. The V and J genes are TRBV20-1 and TRBJ2-7; 9 nucleotides agree with TRBD1. The J segment lost 6 bases and the V segment lost 8 bases, leaving 8 bases of the junction unmatched. Germline CDR1 and CDR2: DFQATT and SNEGSKA (reference sequence). The CDR3 length is 12 residues. DNA for the CDR3: TGCAGTCCCCGACAGGGGGTCCTCGAGCAGTACTTC. Translated, it gives CSPRQGVLEQYF.

There are many counts of this clonotype. The CDR3 nucleotides are TGCGCCAGCCGCCCGGGTCAAGACAATGAGCAGTTCTTC. This sequence encodes CASRPGQDNEQFF. The chain carries TRBV5-1 and TRBJ2-1, with D unresolved. This CDR3 contains 13 residues. V gave up 7 bases and J gave up 5 bases, with 13 bases separating them. The germline gives CDR1 SGHRS, CDR2 YFSETQ.

This clonotype was seen more than once but under ten times. The chain links TRBV18 to TRBJ2-1; no firm D call. Germline V gene data show CDR1 as KGHSH and CDR2 as LQKENI. The V end lost 2 bases, the J end lost 7 bases, and 6 bases lay between the germline ends. The CDR3 runs 12 residues. The CDR3 reads CASSPVPNEQFF. CDR3 DNA: TGTGCCAGCTCACCAGTGCCAAATGAGCAGTTCTTC.

The chain joins TRBV18 to TRBJ2-3; D not resolved. CDR3 length: 14 amino acids. The germline V gene has CDR1 KGHSH and CDR2 LQKENI. V gave up 2 bases and J gave up 4 bases, with 10 bases separating them. The CDR3: CASSPAGPSDTQYF. In DNA form, the CDR3 reads TGTGCCAGCTCACCAGCTGGGCCCTCAGATACGCAGTATTTT.

The rearrangement uses TRBV11-2 and TRBJ1-1, with D perhaps TRBD1 (5 bases). CDR1 is SGHAT and CDR2 is FQNNGV in the germline V gene. V was cut by 5 bases and J by 9 bases, with 13 bases left in between. There are 12 residues in the CDR3. The CDR3 nucleotides read TGTGCCAGCAGCCCCGAGGGGAGAAAAGCTTTCTTT. This gives the protein CASSPEGRKAFF.

This clonotype was seen many times. J is TRBJ2-7 and V is TRBV20-1; D not certain. Trimming left V 6 bases short and J 8 bases short, with 20 bases between. Germline assignment: CDR1 DFQATT and CDR2 SNEGSKA (reference sequence). This CDR3 comprises 13 residues. This CDR3 is CSAPSPAGFQQYF. Here the CDR3 DNA reads TGCAGTGCCCCCTCCCCGGCAGGCTTTCAGCAGTACTTC.

This clonotype has at least ten counts. V and J are TRBV7-9 and TRBJ2-1, with D unresolved. The CDR3 consists of 11 residues. V lost 5 bases and J 10 bases, leaving 9 bases between the germline ends. Germline assignment: CDR1 SEHNR and CDR2 FQNEAQ (reference sequence). CDR3 sequence reads: CASSRAPEQFF. The DNA of the CDR3 is TGTGCCAGCAGCCGAGCCCCAGAGCAGTTCTTC.